The source of this TCR beta chain is a study of T cells expressing NK-cell markers. One entry per CDR3 protein, without DNA, is what TCRdb gives after re-calling the 5' RACE reads. The table lists 150,000 to 180,000 distinct CDR3 sequences. Details on this clonotype: Its antigen is not known.

Study-wide results and limits: In more than 5 donors, dominant CD3+CD56+NKG2C+ clonotypes ranked among the top 10 CD8+ clonotypes.

CDR1 is DFQATT and CDR2 is SNEGSKA in the germline V gene (reference sequence). The CDR3 is made up of 14 amino acids. This sequence joins TRBV20-1 and TRBJ2-2. Source material: blood T cells: a sorted CD56 or NKG2C T cell subset, CD4+ or CD8+ T cells, or bulk PBMC T cells (not recorded which). This TCR was sampled from a woman aged 45-65 years in good health. CDR3 sequence: CSARDRAIAGELFF.